Following are 21 T cell receptor beta chains from one sample sequenced in a study of cytomegalovirus exposure and HLA in healthy donors. This PCR relied on a set of 60 Vbeta primers and 13 Jbeta primers. Measured with immunoSEQ multiplex PCR; TCRdb has only the in-frame clones, and not every one. The sample lists approximately 150,000 clones, 79% occurring once. Material: PBMCs. The receptors shown here come from a man in his fifties or sixties in good health and CMV-seropositive.

Concerning this clone itself: Its ends do not fully match the called genes, so a read error is possible. The J gene is TRBJ1-5, the V gene TRBV19, with D possibly TRBD1 on 5 matching bases. The CDR3 consists of 16 residues. CDR1 and CDR2 from the germline V gene are LNHDA and SQIVND (reference sequence). The CDR3 reads CAGREWAGNSNQPQHF. CDR3 DNA: TGTGCCGGTAGAGAATGGGCAGGGAATAGCAATCAGCCCCAGCATTTT.

This rearrangement joins TRBV2 to TRBJ1-1, with unresolved D. Germline V gene lookup returns CDR1 SNHLY and CDR2 FYNNEI. This CDR3 has 15 amino acids. Trimming stripped 4 bases from V and 0 bases from J, with 12 bases between. CDR3 sequence reads: CASSVGRRMNTEAFF. The CDR3 nucleotides read TGTGCCAGCAGTGTAGGACGGAGGATGAACACTGAAGCTTTCTTT. Complete variable domain (other parts from reference TRBV2 and TRBJ1-1): EPEVTQTPSHQVTQMGQEVILRCVPISNHLYFYWYRQILGQKVEFLVSFYNNEISEKSEIFDDQFSVERPDGSNFTLKIRSTKLEDSAMYFCASSVGRRMNTEAFFGQGTRLTVV.

This clone occurred a few times. The CDR3 DNA reads as TGTGCCACGGCGGAATACCCAGATACGCAGTATTTT. Amino acid sequence: CATAEYPDTQYF. The chain joins TRBV19 to TRBJ2-3; no definite D call. Germline lookup yields CDR1 LNHDA and CDR2 SQIVND (reference sequence). V was shortened by 10 bases and J by 4 bases, with 12 bases between the two germline ends. The CDR3 consists of 12 residues.

The chain carries TRBV30 and TRBJ2-6, with D possibly TRBD2 on 5 matching bases. The germline V gene encodes CDR1 GTSNPN and CDR2 SVGIG (reference sequence). Trimming shortened V by 2 bases and J by 2 bases, and 7 bases separated the two germline ends. This CDR3 has 14 residues. The CDR3 region is CAWSSGAGANVLTF. CDR3 coding DNA: TGTGCCTGGAGTTCCGGGGCTGGGGCCAACGTCCTGACTTTC.

With regard to this clone: This specimen includes other DNA sequences encoding the same CDR3. The V and J genes are TRBV5-1 and TRBJ2-3; D is uncertain. Trimming removed 1 base from V and 2 bases from J, with 8 bases in between. CDR1 and CDR2 from the germline V gene are SGHRS and YFSETQ. This CDR3 is 14 amino acids long. CDR3 in amino acids: CASSLSLPTDTQYF. CDR3 nucleotide sequence: TGCGCCAGCAGCTTGTCACTACCCACAGATACGCAGTATTTT. The variable domain in full, completed from reference TRBV5-1 and TRBJ2-3, reads KAGVTQTPRYLIKTRGQQVTLSCSPISGHRSVSWYQQTPGQGLQFLFEYFSETQRNKGNFPGRFSGRQFSNSRSEMNVSTLELGDSALYLCASSLSLPTDTQYFGPGTRLTVL.

This chain joins TRBV2 and TRBJ1-4; perhaps TRBD1 as D (5 bases). CDR3 length equals 14 residues. Germline V lookup: CDR1 SNHLY, CDR2 FYNNEI. V lost 6 bases and J 8 bases, leaving 16 bases between the germline ends. CDR3 nucleotide sequence: TGTGCCAGCAGGGAGGGACCGACCCCGGAAAAACTGTTTTTT. Protein product: CASREGPTPEKLFF. Variable domain in full (rest from reference TRBV2 and TRBJ1-4): EPEVTQTPSHQVTQMGQEVILRCVPISNHLYFYWYRQILGQKVEFLVSFYNNEISEKSEIFDDQFSVERPDGSNFTLKIRSTKLEDSAMYFCASREGPTPEKLFFGSGTQLSVL.

The V call is TRBV7-2, the J call TRBJ2-7, with D possibly matching TRBD2 (6 bases). The V gene lost 0 bases and the J gene lost 3 bases, with 12 bases spanning the gap. The CDR3 loop spans 15 amino acids. Germline CDR1 reads SGHTA; CDR2 reads FQGNSA. In DNA, the CDR3 is TGTGCCAGCAGCTTAGCGGGGCGGGATATCTACGAGCAGTACTTC. As protein: CASSLAGRDIYEQYF.

This chain joins TRBV6-5 and TRBJ2-2, with D possibly TRBD2 on 6 matching bases. With 3 bases removed from V and 1 base from J, the gap between germline ends came to 9 bases. Per the germline V gene, CDR1 is MNHEY and CDR2 is SVGAGI. This CDR3 contains 15 residues. CDR3 protein: CASSYAGRNTGELFF. CDR3 coding DNA: TGTGCCAGCAGTTATGCGGGGAGGAACACCGGGGAGCTGTTTTTT.

This clone has a single count. The rearrangement links TRBV5-4 to TRBJ2-1; 9 nucleotides agree with TRBD2. Germline V gene sequence: CDR1 SGHNT, CDR2 YYREEE (reference sequence). V dropped 4 bases and J dropped 0; count of bases not matched to a gene: 5. The CDR3 is 16 amino acids. The CDR3 is CASSTLAGRSYNEQFF. CDR3 DNA: TGTGCCAGCAGCACCCTAGCGGGGCGCTCCTACAATGAGCAGTTCTTC.

This chain uses TRBV19 with TRBJ1-1; TRBD1 aligns across 12 bases. After removal of 4 bases from V and 6 bases from J, the junction contained 3 bases not matched to a gene. Germline lookup yields CDR1 LNHDA and CDR2 SQIVND (reference sequence). This CDR3 spans 14 amino acids. The CDR3 nucleotides read TGTGCCAGTAGTACGGGACAGGGGGCGGCTGAAGCTTTCTTT. Protein: CASSTGQGAAEAFF.

The chain links TRBV5-1 to TRBJ2-7; D is perhaps TRBD2 (6 bases). Germline V CDR1 and CDR2: SGHRS, YFSETQ. V lost 4 bases and J lost 5, with 16 bases in between. The CDR3 has 14 amino acids. The CDR3 region has the DNA TGCGCCAGCAGCATTCTAGCGCAGGCCGACGAGCAGTACTTC. Amino acids: CASSILAQADEQYF.

The rearrangement joins TRBV19 to TRBJ2-7; 10 bases fit TRBD1. Germline V gene lookup returns CDR1 LNHDA and CDR2 SQIVND (reference sequence). The CDR3 extends over 15 amino acids. V lost 3 bases, J lost 3 bases, and 5 bases stayed unmatched. As DNA, the CDR3 is TGTGCCAGTAGTATTACCGGGACAGGGGTCTACGAGCAGTACTTC. It codes for CASSITGTGVYEQYF.

The genes are TRBV5-1 and TRBJ1-4; the match to TRBD1 covers 12 bases. V was pared by 4 bases and J by 3 bases, with 7 bases of the junction left unmatched. The CDR3 runs to 17 residues. The germline V gene encodes CDR1 SGHRS and CDR2 YFSETQ. Written as DNA, the CDR3 is TGCGCCAGCAGCCTTGGGACAGGGGGCGAGTCTAATGAAAAACTGTTTTTT. Its protein product is CASSLGTGGESNEKLFF. The whole variable domain, filled in from reference TRBV5-1 and TRBJ1-4, reads KAGVTQTPRYLIKTRGQQVTLSCSPISGHRSVSWYQQTPGQGLQFLFEYFSETQRNKGNFPGRFSGRQFSNSRSEMNVSTLELGDSALYLCASSLGTGGESNEKLFFGSGTQLSVL.

V gene TRBV19 combines with J gene TRBJ1-2; the D is unclear. This CDR3 has 13 residues. Between the trimmed V and J ends, which lost 11 bases and 3 bases, there was a span of 16 bases. The V gene's germline CDR1 is LNHDA and CDR2 SQIVND (reference sequence). The DNA of the CDR3 is TGTGCCTCCAAGAGGGAAAGGGACTATGGCTACACCTTC. It specifies CASKRERDYGYTF.

This rearrangement joins TRBV30 to TRBJ1-5; TRBD1 aligns across 7 bases. The CDR3 contains 16 residues. CDR1 and CDR2 from the germline V gene are GTSNPN and SVGIG (reference sequence). Trimming removed 2 bases from V and 6 bases from J; junction bases left unmatched: 13. This chain's CDR3 is CAWSTYTGVVSQPQHF. In DNA, the CDR3 is TGTGCCTGGAGTACCTACACAGGGGTCGTCTCTCAGCCCCAGCATTTT. Combining the CDR3 with reference TRBV30 and TRBJ1-5 gives the whole variable domain SQTIHQWPATLVQPVGSPLSLECTVEGTSNPNLYWYRQAAGRGLQLLFYSVGIGQISSEVPQNLSASRPQDRQFILSSKKLLLSDSGFYLCAWSTYTGVVSQPQHFGDGTRLSIL.

The chain recombines TRBV9 with TRBJ1-1, with D possibly being TRBD1 (6 bases). The V gene's germline CDR1 is SGDLS and CDR2 YYNGEE. The CDR3 runs 13 residues. The V and J ends lost 0 bases and 7 bases respectively, with 10 bases between them. CDR3 in amino acids: CASSVATGREAFF. The CDR3 coding sequence is TGTGCCAGCAGCGTAGCTACAGGGCGTGAAGCTTTCTTT. Full variable domain (outside the CDR3, taken from reference TRBV9 and TRBJ1-1): DSGVTQTPKHLITATGQRVTLRCSPRSGDLSVYWYQQSLDQGLQFLIQYYNGEERAKGNILERFSAQQFPDLHSELNLSSLELGDSALYFCASSVATGREAFFGQGTRLTVV.

The chain is built from TRBV14 and TRBJ2-7; D possibly corresponds to TRBD1 (5 bases). Per the germline V gene, CDR1 is SGHDN and CDR2 is FVKESK. This CDR3 spans 14 amino acids. The V gene lost 4 bases and the J gene lost 0 bases, with 10 bases spanning the gap. CDR3 nucleotides: TGTGCCAGCAGCCCCAGGGTCAGCTCCTACGAGCAGTACTTC. Translated: CASSPRVSSYEQYF.

The gene calls are TRBV5-4 and TRBJ2-7, with 8 bases identical to TRBD1. With V trimmed by 2 bases and J by 5 bases, 12 bases remained unmatched. CDR3 length: 16 residues. Germline values: CDR1 SGHNT, CDR2 YYREEE (reference sequence). CDR3 bases: TGTGCCAGCAGCTTACCCAACAGGGGGAAACGTCACGAGCAGTACTTC. Protein: CASSLPNRGKRHEQYF.

This chain joins TRBV10-3 and TRBJ1-2; D is unclear. CDR1 is ENHRY and CDR2 is SYGVKD in the germline V gene. CDR3 size: 13 residues. The V end was cut by 2 bases, the J end by 3 bases, with 7 bases between. The CDR3 loop reads CAISEQQHYGYTF. CDR3 DNA: TGTGCCATCAGTGAGCAACAGCACTATGGCTACACCTTC.

The CDR3 reads CASSLPGQDNEQFF. The CDR3 region has the DNA TGTGCCAGCAGTCTCCCGGGACAGGACAATGAGCAGTTCTTC. V is TRBV28 and J is TRBJ2-1; 8 bases are a match to TRBD1. The V segment lost 5 bases and the J segment 5 bases; nucleotides outside the gene matches: 5. Germline V lookup: CDR1 MDHEN, CDR2 SYDVKM. This CDR3 has 14 residues.

This clone showed up just a few times. The chain has TRBV27 and TRBJ2-1; 8 positions match TRBD1. The CDR3 runs 13 residues. V lost 3 bases to trimming and J lost 6 bases; unmatched junction nucleotides: 1. Germline V gene sequence: CDR1 MNHEY, CDR2 SMNVEV (reference sequence). CDR3 in amino acids: CASSFDRGNEQFF. CDR3 bases: TGTGCCAGCAGTTTCGACAGGGGCAATGAGCAGTTCTTC.